This T cell receptor (beta chain) originates from a study of T cell repertoires in cytomegalovirus infection (dated by TCRdb to about 2019). At the level of the whole study: The peptide stimulations were aimed at well-studied HLA-B-restricted epitopes as well as recently identified HLA-C-restricted CMV epitopes, whose presentation resists viral immunomodulation. The HLA type of each donor mattered for the analysis, because public TCR beta signatures pointed to carriage of CMV infection along with the matching HLA type. What the authors observed across the whole study: The ex vivo response was dominated by HLA-C-restricted CMV-specific TCR beta clonotypes, and the single most frequent clonotype in two of eight donors was supplied by these HLA-C-restricted clonotypes. In both this cohort and an independent roughly 350-donor cohort, the cumulative frequency of public TCR beta family members distinguished carriers of CMV infection plus the relevant HLA type.

On this clonotype itself: The target of this receptor is not known. Base qualities are not recorded, but no much larger clone differs from it by a single base.

The sample's treatment or condition, from its label and the paper: in vitro stimulation with specific CMV peptide epitopes to enrich CMV-specific T cells. Reads for this sample came from an Illumina HiSeq 1500. TCRdb reprocessed the public reads (quality trimming at Q25 with fastp, clone calling with MiXCR) and kept in-frame beta chains. For every CDR3 protein sequence, its rows merge into one entry that carries the most common genes and DNA. The sample records about half a million distinct CDR3 sequences, 33% of which are singletons. The ten largest clonotypes hold under 20% of the sample. V lost 4 bases and J lost 4 bases; the stretch between them is 16 bases long. Taken from cysteine to phenylalanine, the CDR3 has 15 residues. The retained sequence is limited to the CDR3, 45 bases, with the frame set at the first base. From a lookup of the germline V gene (reference sequence), CDR1 and CDR2 are SGHNT and YYREEE.

This receptor was obtained from a human donor in good health (CMV status not recorded). Some clones in this sample may be carry-over from other donors' samples. The sequence is built from TRBV5-4 and TRBJ2-3; TRBD2 is possibly the D segment (6 matching bases). This material consisted of cultured PBMCs, taken from culture after CMV antigen stimulation. For the CDR3, the sequence is CASSPRHGSPDTQYF. The nucleotides are TGTGCCAGCAGCCCACGACACGGGAGCCCAGATACGCAGTATTTT.